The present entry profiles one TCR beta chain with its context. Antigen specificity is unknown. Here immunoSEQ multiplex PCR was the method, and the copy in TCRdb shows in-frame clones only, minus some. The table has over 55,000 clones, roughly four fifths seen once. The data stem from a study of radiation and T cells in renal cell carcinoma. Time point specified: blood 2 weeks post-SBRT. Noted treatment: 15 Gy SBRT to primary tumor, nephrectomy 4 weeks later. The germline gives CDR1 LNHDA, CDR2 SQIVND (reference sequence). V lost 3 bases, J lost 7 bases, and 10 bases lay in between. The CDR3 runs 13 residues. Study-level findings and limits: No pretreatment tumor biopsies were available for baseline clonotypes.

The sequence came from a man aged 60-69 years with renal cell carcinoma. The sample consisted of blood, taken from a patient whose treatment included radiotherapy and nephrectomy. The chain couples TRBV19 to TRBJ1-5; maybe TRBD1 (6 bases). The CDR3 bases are TGTGCCAGTAGTATCTCGGGGGCGCAGCCCCAGCATTTT. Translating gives CASSISGAQPQHF. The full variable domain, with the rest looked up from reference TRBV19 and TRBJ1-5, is DGGITQSPKYLFRKEGQNVTLSCEQNLNHDAMYWYRQDPGQGLRLIYYSQIVNDFQKGDIAEGYSVSREKKESFPLTVTSAQKNPTAFYLCASSISGAQPQHFGDGTRLSIL.